Shown below are 15 T cell receptor beta chains from a single sample sequenced in a study of control samples from healthy donors and cancer patients (dated by TCRdb to between 2020 and 2021). Preparation of the library involved the immunoSEQ multiplex PCR assay. What TCRdb holds here is the immuneACCESS table cut down to in-frame rearrangements. Part of the clones is not present; checked against another copy, under half of the missing clones reflect an unresolved V gene, and the others are unexplained. Within this sample are about 65,000 clones, with about nine tenths of them counted one time only. The top ten clones comprise over 1% of the sample. The sample comprised PBMCs. These receptors all come from a woman aged 50 to 60 with colorectal cancer.

This chain uses TRBV5-1 with TRBJ2-7; D remains ambiguous. CDR3 length equals 13 residues. V was clipped by 4 bases and J by 4 bases, with 12 bases between them. Germline V gene lookup returns CDR1 SGHRS and CDR2 YFSETQ. This CDR3 reads CASSPDLPYEQYF. CDR3 nucleotide sequence: TGCGCCAGCAGCCCCGACCTGCCATACGAGCAGTACTTC.

This sequence joins TRBV3-1 (or the pseudogene TRBV3-2) and TRBJ1-1; D gene unclear. The CDR3 length is 13 residues. Trimming took 1 base from V and 3 from J, leaving 6 bases between them. CDR1 is LGHDT, CDR2 YNNKEL, per germline (reference sequence). The CDR3 coding sequence is TGTGCCAGCAGCCAAGCGCAAGACACTGAAGCTTTCTTT. Its translation is CASSQAQDTEAFF.

This CDR3 reads CASSQRSQGNTEAFF. For the CDR3, the DNA is TGCGCCAGCAGCCAACGATCACAGGGGAACACTGAAGCTTTCTTT. V gene TRBV4-1 combines with J gene TRBJ1-1, with TRBD1 as a possible D gene (6 bases). The CDR3 is made up of 15 amino acids. Germline CDR1 and CDR2: MGHRA and YSYEKL. V lost 2 bases to trimming and J lost 1 base, with 11 bases between them.

The chain uses TRBV27 and TRBJ2-3; D uncertain. Between the trimmed V and J ends, which lost 3 bases and 6 bases, there was a span of 13 bases. The CDR3 consists of 14 residues. Per the germline V gene, CDR1 is MNHEY and CDR2 is SMNVEV (reference sequence). The CDR3 DNA sequence: TGTGCCAGCAGTTTTGTCTTTCTGGATGATACGCAGTATTTT. Translation: CASSFVFLDDTQYF.

This clone was recorded only once. J is TRBJ2-7 and V is TRBV5-1; D is perhaps TRBD2 (5 bases). Germline V CDR1 and CDR2: SGHRS, YFSETQ. The CDR3 covers 13 residues. The V end lost 4 bases, the J end lost 6 bases, and 14 bases lay between the germline ends. This CDR3 reads CASSPARVGEQYF. As DNA, the CDR3 is TGCGCCAGCAGCCCAGCGAGGGTTGGCGAGCAGTACTTC.

The chain employs TRBV19 and TRBJ2-1; 8 positions match TRBD2. This CDR3 spans 13 amino acids. CDR1 and CDR2 (germline): LNHDA, SQIVND (reference sequence). Trimming cost V 4 bases and J 6 bases; bases outside gene matches: 2. DNA of the CDR3: TGTGCCAGTAGTAGCACTAGCGGCAATGAGCAGTTCTTC. Its protein is CASSSTSGNEQFF.

The chain carries TRBV7-8 and TRBJ2-5; TRBD1 aligns across 11 bases. Germline trimming cut 5 bases from V and 4 bases from J; bases unmatched to any gene: 6. Looked up from germline, CDR1 is SGHVS and CDR2 is FQNEAQ. The CDR3 consists of 15 residues. The CDR3 nucleotides read TGTGCCAGCAGCGGTCGGACAGGGGGCGGAGAGACCCAGTACTTC. Encoded protein: CASSGRTGGGETQYF.

This clone showed up just once. The chain recombines TRBV28 with TRBJ2-2; 9 bases are shared with TRBD1. The V gene end was trimmed by 4 bases and the J gene end by 2 bases; junction bases not matched to a gene: 11. CDR1 is MDHEN, CDR2 SYDVKM, per germline. The CDR3 loop spans 18 amino acids. CDR3 coding DNA: TGTGCCAGCAGTTCTCCAAATCCGGGACAGGGTAACACCGGGGAGCTGTTTTTT. Its protein product is CASSSPNPGQGNTGELFF.

The chain uses TRBV5-4 and TRBJ1-2, with 10 bases identical to TRBD1. J gave up 8 bases and V 9 bases, and 10 bases lay outside the gene matches. Germline CDR1 reads SGHNT; CDR2 reads YYREEE (reference sequence). There are 13 residues in the CDR3. The CDR3 coding sequence is TGTGCCATCGGGACAGGGGAGTTACGAGGCTACACCTTC. Protein product: CAIGTGELRGYTF.

The V and J genes are TRBV6-1 and TRBJ1-2, with 10 bases identical to TRBD1. The CDR3 is 16 amino acids. The germline CDR1 and CDR2 sequences are MNHNS and SASEGT. Trimming at V came to 1 base and at J to 4 bases, leaving 6 bases not matched to a gene. The CDR3 here is CASSEVMTGGGYGYTF. The CDR3 DNA reads TGTGCCAGCAGTGAAGTAATGACAGGGGGCGGCTATGGCTACACCTTC.

Regarding this clone: The same CDR3 is also encoded by other DNA sequences in this sample. The rearrangement uses TRBV5-1 and TRBJ2-3; unclear D gene. Germline V lookup: CDR1 SGHRS, CDR2 YFSETQ. V dropped 4 bases and J dropped 3 bases, with 6 bases sitting between them. This CDR3 is built from 12 residues. CDR3 DNA sequence: TGCGCCAGCAGCCTGAGTACAGATACGCAGTATTTT. Protein product: CASSLSTDTQYF.

The chain carries TRBV2 and TRBJ1-3; D not resolved. V was clipped by 6 bases and J by 4 bases, with 13 bases between them. The CDR3 consists of 14 residues. From germline, CDR1 is SNHLY and CDR2 FYNNEI. The CDR3 sequence is CASRVGGRGNTIYF. CDR3 bases: TGTGCCAGCAGGGTCGGAGGGCGCGGAAACACCATATATTTT.

The V gene is TRBV5-1, the J gene TRBJ2-3; 12 nucleotides align to TRBD2. V lost 0 bases to trimming and J lost 4 bases; unmatched junction nucleotides: 9. This CDR3 comprises 18 residues. Germline CDR1 reads SGHRS; CDR2 reads YFSETQ. The CDR3 nucleotides are TGCGCCAGCAGCTTGGGACTAGCGGGAGACATCCGGCCAGATACGCAGTATTTT. Protein: CASSLGLAGDIRPDTQYF.

The genes are TRBV7-2 and TRBJ1-5; TRBD1 might be the D (6 bases). The CDR3 contains 14 residues. The germline gives CDR1 SGHTA, CDR2 FQGNSA. Between the trimmed V and J ends, which lost 3 bases and 6 bases, there was a span of 12 bases. The CDR3 coding sequence is TGTGCCAGCAGCTTTAAAGGGGGTCCTCAGCCCCAGCATTTT. It encodes CASSFKGGPQPQHF.

This clone occurred a few times. CDR3 in amino acids: CASSQESGDEQYF. In DNA, the CDR3 is TGTGCCAGCAGCCAAGAGTCGGGGGACGAGCAGTACTTC. The gene calls are TRBV4-2 and TRBJ2-7; D perhaps matches TRBD2 (6 bases). V lost 0 bases, J lost 5 bases, and 8 bases lay in between. CDR1 LGHNA and CDR2 YNFKEQ come from the germline V gene. The CDR3 is made up of 13 amino acids.